This T cell receptor (beta chain) was captured in a study of cytomegalovirus exposure and HLA in healthy donors. Study overall: Roughly 80 million unique TCRs from HLA-typed donors made up an early data release. Study-wide results and caveats: A later analysis found most CMV-associated TCR beta chains apparently HLA-restricted. In a later analysis, V- and J-gene trimming of beta chains associated with a DCLRE1C missense variant, replicated independently.

The CDR3 length is 15 residues. In germline, CDR1 is LNHDA, CDR2 SQIVND (reference sequence). Primers for the PCR totalled 60 Vbeta and 13 Jbeta. Here immunoSEQ multiplex PCR was the method, and the copy in TCRdb shows in-frame clones only, minus some. Here the sample spans roughly 280,000 clones, about 75% being singletons. Donors showed nominal health when sampled, although they likely had unrecorded immune exposures. This clone has just one count. Its antigen is undetermined. The sequencing input was PBMCs. The clonotype comes from a female donor in good health and CMV-seronegative. The V call is TRBV19, the J call TRBJ2-5; 9 bases are shared with TRBD2. The J call could be wrong; TRBJ2-7 is a better fit for the DNA end. The CDR3 region has the DNA TGTGCCAGTAGTGCTAGCGGGGACTACTCCTACGAGCAGTACTTC. It translates to CASSASGDYSYEQYF.